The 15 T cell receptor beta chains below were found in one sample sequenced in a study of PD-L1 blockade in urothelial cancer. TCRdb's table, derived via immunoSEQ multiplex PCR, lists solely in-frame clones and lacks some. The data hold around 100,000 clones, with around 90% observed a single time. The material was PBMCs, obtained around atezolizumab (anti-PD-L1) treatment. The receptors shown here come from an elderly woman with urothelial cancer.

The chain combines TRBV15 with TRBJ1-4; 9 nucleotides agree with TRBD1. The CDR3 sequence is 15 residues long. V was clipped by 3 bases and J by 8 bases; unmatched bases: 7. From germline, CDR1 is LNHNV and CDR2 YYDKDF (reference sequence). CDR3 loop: CATSSPGTGKEKLFF. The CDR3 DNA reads TGTGCCACCAGCAGCCCCGGGACAGGGAAGGAAAAACTGTTTTTT. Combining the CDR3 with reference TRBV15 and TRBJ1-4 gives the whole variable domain DAMVIQNPRYQVTQFGKPVTLSCSQTLNHNVMYWYQQKSSQAPKLLFHYYDKDFNNEADTPDNFQSRRPNTSFCFLDIRSPGLGDTAMYLCATSSPGTGKEKLFFGSGTQLSVL.

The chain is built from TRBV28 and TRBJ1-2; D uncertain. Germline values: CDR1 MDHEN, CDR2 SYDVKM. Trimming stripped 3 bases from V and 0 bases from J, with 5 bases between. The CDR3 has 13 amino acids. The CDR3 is CASSFPANYGYTF. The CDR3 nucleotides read TGTGCCAGCAGTTTCCCAGCTAACTATGGCTACACCTTC.

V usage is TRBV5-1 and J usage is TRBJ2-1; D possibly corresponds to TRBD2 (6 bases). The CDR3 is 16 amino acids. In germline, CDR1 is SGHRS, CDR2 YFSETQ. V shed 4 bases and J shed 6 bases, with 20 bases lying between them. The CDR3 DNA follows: TGCGCCAGCAGCCCCGAAACCTCGGCGGGACGCAATGAGCAGTTCTTC. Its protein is CASSPETSAGRNEQFF.

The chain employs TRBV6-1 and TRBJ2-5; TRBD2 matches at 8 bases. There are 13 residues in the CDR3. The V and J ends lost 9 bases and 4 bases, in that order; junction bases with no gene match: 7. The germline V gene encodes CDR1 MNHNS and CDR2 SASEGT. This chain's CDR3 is CASSDLAGETQYF. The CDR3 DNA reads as TGTGCCAGTTCGGACCTAGCGGGAGAGACCCAGTACTTC.

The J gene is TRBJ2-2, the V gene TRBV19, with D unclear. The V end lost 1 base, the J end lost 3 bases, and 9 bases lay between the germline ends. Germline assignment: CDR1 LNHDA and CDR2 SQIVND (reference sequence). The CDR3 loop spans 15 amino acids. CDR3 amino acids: CASSIAAIHTGELFF. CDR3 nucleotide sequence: TGTGCCAGTAGTATAGCCGCTATTCACACCGGGGAGCTGTTTTTT.

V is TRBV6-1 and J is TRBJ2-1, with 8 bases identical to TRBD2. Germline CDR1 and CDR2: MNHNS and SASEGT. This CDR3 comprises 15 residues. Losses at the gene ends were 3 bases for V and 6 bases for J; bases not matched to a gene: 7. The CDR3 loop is CASSDGLAGVNEQFF. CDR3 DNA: TGTGCCAGCAGTGATGGGCTAGCGGGTGTCAATGAGCAGTTCTTC.

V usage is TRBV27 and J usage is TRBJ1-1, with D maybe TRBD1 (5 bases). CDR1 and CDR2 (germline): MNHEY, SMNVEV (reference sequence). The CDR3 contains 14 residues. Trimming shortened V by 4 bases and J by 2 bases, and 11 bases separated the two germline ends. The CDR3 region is CASSSPTANTEAFF. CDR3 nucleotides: TGTGCCAGCAGTTCCCCGACAGCAAACACTGAAGCTTTCTTT.

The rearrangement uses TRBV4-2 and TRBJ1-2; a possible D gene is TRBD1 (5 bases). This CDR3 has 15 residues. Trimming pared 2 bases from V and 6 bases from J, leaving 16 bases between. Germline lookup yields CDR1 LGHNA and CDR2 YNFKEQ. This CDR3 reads CASSQLGPGFDGYTF. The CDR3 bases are TGTGCCAGCAGCCAACTTGGCCCAGGGTTCGATGGCTACACCTTC.

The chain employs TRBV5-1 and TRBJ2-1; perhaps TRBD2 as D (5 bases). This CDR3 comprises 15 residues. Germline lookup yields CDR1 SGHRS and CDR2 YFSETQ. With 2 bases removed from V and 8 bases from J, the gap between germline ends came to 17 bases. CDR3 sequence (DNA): TGCGCCAGCAGCTTCAACCCCCGGGGTATGGATGAGCAGTTCTTC. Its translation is CASSFNPRGMDEQFF.

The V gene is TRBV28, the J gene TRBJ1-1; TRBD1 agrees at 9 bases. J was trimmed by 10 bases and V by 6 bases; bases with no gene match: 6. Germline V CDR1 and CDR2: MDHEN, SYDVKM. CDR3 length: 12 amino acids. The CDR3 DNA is TGTGCCAGCAGCGAAACAGGGGGCGGAGCTTTCTTT. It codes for CASSETGGGAFF.

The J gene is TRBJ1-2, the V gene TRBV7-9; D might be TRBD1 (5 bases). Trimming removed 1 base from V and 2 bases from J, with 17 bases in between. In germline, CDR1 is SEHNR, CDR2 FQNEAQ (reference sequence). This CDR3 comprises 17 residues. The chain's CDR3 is CASSLGEGTGENYGYTF. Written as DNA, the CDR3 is TGTGCCAGCAGCTTAGGAGAAGGCACAGGAGAGAACTATGGCTACACCTTC.

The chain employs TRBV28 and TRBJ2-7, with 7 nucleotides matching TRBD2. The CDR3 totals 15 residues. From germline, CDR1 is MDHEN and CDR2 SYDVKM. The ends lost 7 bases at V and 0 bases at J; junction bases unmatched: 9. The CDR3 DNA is TGTGCCAGCACCATCAAAGCGGGGAGCTCCTACGAGCAGTACTTC. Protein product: CASTIKAGSSYEQYF.

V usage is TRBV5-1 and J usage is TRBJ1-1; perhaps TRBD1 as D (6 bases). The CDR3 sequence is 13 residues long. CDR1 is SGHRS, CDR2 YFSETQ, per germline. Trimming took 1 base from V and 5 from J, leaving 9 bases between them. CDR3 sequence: CASSLTGPTEAFF. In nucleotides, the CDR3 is TGCGCCAGCAGCTTGACAGGGCCGACTGAAGCTTTCTTT.

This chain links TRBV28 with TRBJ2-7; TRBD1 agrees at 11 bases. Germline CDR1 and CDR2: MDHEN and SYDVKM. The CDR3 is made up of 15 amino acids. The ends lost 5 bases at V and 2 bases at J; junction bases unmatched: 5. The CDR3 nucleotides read TGTGCCAGCAGTCCAGGGACAGGGGGGGCCTACGAGCAGTACTTC. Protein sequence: CASSPGTGGAYEQYF.

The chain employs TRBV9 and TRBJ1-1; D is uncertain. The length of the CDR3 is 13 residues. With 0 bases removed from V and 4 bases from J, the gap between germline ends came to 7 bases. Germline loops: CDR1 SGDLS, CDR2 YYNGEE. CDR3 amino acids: CASSVETATEAFF. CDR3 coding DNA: TGTGCCAGCAGCGTAGAAACAGCCACTGAAGCTTTCTTT.